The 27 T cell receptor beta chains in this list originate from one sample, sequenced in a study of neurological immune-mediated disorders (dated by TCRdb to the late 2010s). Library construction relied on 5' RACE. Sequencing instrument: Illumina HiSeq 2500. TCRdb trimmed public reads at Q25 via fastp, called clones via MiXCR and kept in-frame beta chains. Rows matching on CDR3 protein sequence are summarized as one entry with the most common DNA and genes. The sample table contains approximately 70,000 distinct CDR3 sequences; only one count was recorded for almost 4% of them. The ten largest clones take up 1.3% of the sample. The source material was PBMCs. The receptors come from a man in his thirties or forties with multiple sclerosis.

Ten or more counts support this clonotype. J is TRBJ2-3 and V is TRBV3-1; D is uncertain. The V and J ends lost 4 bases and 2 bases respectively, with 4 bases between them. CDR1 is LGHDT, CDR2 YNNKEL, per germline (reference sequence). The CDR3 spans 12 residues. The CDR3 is CASSLYTDTQYF. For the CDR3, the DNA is TGTGCCAGCAGCCTCTACACAGATACGCAGTATTTT.

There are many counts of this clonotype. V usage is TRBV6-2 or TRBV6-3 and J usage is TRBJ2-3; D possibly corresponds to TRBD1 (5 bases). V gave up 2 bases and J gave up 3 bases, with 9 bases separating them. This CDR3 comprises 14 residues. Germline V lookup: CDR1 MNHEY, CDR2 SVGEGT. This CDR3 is CASSYLTDTDTQYF. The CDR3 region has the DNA TGTGCCAGCAGTTACCTGACAGATACAGATACGCAGTATTTT.

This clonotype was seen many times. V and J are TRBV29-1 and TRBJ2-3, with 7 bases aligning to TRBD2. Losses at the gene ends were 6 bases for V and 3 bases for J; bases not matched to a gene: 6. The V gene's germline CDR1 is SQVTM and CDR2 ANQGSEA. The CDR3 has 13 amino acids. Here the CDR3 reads CSVGGGETDTQYF. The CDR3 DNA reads TGCAGCGTGGGGGGGGGTGAGACAGATACGCAGTATTTT.

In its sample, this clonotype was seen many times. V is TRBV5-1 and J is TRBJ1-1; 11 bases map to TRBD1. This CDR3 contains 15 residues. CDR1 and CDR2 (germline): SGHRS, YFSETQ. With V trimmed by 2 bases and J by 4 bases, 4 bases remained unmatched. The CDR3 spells CASSFGDRGVTEAFF. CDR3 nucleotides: TGCGCCAGCAGCTTTGGGGACAGGGGGGTCACTGAAGCTTTCTTT.

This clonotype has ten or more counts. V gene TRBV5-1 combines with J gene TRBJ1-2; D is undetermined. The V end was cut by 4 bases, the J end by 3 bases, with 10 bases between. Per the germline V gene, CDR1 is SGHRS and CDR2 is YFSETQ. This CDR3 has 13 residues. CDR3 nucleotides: TGCGCCAGCAGCGTGACCGGGGACTATGGCTACACCTTC. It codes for CASSVTGDYGYTF.

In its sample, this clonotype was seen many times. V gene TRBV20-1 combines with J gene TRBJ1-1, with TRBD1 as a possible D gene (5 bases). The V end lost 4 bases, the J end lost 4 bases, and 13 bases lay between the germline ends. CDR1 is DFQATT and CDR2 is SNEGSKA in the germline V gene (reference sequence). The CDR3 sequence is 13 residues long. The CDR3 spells CSAIPGQGTEAFF. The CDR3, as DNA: TGCAGTGCTATTCCCGGGCAGGGCACTGAAGCTTTCTTT.

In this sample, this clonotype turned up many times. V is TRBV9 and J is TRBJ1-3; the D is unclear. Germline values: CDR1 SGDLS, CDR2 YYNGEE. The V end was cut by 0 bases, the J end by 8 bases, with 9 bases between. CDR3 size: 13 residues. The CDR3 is CASSVAGEHTIYF. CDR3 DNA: TGTGCCAGCAGCGTAGCTGGCGAACACACCATATATTTT.

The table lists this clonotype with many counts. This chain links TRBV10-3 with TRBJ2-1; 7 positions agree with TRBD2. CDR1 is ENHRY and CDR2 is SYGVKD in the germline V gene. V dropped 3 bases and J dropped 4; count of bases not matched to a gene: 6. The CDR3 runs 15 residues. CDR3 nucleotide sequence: TGTGCCATCAGTGACCCGGGGGGACTATACAATGAGCAGTTCTTC. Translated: CAISDPGGLYNEQFF.

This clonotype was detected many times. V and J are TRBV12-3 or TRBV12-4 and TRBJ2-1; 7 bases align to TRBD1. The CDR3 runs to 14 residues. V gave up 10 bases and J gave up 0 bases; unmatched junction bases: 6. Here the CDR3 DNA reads TGTGCCACCTCACAGGGGAGCTCCTACAATGAGCAGTTCTTC. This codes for CATSQGSSYNEQFF.

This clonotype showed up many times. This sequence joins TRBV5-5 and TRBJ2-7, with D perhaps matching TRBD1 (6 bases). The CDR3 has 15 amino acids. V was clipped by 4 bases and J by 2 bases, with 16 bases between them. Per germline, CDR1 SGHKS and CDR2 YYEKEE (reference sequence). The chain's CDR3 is CASSQQAGDAYEQYF. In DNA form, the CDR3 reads TGTGCCAGCAGCCAACAGGCAGGGGACGCCTACGAGCAGTACTTC.

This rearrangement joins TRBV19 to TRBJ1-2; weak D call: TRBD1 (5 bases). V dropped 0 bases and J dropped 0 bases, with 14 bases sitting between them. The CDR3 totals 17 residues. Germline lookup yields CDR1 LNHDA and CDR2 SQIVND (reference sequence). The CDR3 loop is CASSIDDSGLANYGYTF. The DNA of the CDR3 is TGTGCCAGTAGTATAGATGACAGTGGCCTCGCTAACTATGGCTACACCTTC.

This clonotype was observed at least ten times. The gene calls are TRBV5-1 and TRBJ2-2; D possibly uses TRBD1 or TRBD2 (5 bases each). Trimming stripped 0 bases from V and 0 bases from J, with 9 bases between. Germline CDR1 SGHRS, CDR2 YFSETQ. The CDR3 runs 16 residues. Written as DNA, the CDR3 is TGCGCCAGCAGCTTGGGAGGGACGGCGAACACCGGGGAGCTGTTTTTT. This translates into CASSLGGTANTGELFF.

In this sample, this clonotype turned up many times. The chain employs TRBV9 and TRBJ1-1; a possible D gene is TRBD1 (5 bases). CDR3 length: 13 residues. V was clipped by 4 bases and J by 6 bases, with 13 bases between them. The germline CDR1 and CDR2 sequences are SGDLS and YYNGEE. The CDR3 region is CASSTGGESEAFF. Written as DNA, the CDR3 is TGTGCCAGCAGCACGGGGGGGGAGTCTGAAGCTTTCTTT.

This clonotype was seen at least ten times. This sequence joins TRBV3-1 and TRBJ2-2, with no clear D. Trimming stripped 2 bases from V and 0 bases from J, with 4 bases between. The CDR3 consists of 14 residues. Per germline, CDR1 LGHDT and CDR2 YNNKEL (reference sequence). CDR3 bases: TGTGCCAGCAGCCAACACCCGAACACCGGGGAGCTGTTTTTT. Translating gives CASSQHPNTGELFF.

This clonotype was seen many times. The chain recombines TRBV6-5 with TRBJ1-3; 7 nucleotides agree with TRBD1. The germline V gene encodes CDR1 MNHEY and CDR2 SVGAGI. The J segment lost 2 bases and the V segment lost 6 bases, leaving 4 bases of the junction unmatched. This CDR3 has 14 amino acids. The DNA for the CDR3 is TGTGCCAGCAGGCGACAGGGACCTGGAAACACCATATATTTT. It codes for CASRRQGPGNTIYF.

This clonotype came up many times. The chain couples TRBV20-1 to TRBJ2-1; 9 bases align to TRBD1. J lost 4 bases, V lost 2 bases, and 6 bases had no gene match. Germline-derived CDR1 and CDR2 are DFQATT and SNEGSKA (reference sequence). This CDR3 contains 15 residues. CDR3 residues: CSARFRDRVYNEQFF. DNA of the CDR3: TGCAGTGCTAGATTCCGGGACAGGGTTTACAATGAGCAGTTCTTC.

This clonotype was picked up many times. The CDR3 DNA reads as TGTGCCAGCAGTTACGGGACGGGGTATGAAAAACTGTTTTTT. Its translation: CASSYGTGYEKLFF. J is TRBJ1-4 and V is TRBV6-6; a possible D gene is TRBD1 (5 bases). Deletions cut 2 bases from V and 6 bases from J, with 10 bases between. The CDR3 runs 14 residues. CDR1 is MNHNY, CDR2 SVGAGI, per germline (reference sequence).

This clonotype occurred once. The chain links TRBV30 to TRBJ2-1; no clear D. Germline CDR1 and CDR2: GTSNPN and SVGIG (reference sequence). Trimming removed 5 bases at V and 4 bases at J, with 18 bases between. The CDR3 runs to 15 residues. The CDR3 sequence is CAWSRMGSLYNEQFF. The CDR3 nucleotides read TGTGCCTGGTCCCGGATGGGGTCCCTTTACAATGAGCAGTTCTTC.

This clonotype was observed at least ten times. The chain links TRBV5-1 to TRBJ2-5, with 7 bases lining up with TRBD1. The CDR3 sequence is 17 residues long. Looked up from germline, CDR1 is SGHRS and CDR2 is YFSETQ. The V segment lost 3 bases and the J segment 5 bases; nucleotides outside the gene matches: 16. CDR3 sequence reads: CASSSRNTGATGETQYF. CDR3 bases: TGCGCCAGCAGCTCACGAAATACAGGGGCGACGGGGGAGACCCAGTACTTC.

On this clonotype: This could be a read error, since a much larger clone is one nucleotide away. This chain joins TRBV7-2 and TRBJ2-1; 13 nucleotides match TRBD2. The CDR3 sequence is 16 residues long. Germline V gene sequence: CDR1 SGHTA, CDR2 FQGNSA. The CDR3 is CANSLYGLAGDNEQFF. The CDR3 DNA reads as TGTGCCAACAGCTTATATGGACTAGCGGGGGACAATGAGCAGTTCTTC.

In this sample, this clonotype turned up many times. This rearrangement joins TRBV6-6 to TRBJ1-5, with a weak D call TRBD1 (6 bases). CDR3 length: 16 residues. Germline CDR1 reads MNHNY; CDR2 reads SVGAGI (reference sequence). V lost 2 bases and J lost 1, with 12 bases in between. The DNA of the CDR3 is TGTGCCAGCAGTTACGTTGCGGGGGGCAGCAATCAGCCCCAGCATTTT. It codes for CASSYVAGGSNQPQHF.

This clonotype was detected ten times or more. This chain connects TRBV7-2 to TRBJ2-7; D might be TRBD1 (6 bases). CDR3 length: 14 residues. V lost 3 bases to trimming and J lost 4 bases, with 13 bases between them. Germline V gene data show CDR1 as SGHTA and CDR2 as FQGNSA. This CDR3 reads CASSFDPTGYEQYF. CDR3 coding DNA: TGTGCCAGCAGCTTCGACCCGACAGGATACGAGCAGTACTTC.

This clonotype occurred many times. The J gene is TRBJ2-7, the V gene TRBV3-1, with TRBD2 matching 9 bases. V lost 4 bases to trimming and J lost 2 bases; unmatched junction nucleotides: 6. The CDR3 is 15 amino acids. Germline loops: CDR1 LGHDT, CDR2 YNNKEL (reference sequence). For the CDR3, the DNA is TGTGCCAGCAGCCCTCGACTAGCGGCGACCTACGAGCAGTACTTC. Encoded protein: CASSPRLAATYEQYF.

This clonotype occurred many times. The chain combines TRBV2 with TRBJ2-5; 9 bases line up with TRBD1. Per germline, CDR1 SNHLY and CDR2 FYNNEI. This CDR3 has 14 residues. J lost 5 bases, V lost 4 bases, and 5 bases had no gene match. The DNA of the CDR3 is TGTGCCAGCAGTGGGGACAGGGTTTTGGAGACCCAGTACTTC. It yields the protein CASSGDRVLETQYF.

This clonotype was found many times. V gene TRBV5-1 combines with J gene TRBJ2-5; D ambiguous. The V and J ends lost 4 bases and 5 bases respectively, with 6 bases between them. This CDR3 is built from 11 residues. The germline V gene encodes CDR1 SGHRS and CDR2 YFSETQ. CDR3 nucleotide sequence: TGCGCCAGCAGCCTGGCGGAGACCCAGTACTTC. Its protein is CASSLAETQYF.

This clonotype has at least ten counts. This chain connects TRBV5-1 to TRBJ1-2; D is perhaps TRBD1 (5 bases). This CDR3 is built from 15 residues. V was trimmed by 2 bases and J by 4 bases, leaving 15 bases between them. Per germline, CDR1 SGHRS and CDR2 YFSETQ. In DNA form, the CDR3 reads TGCGCCAGCAGCTTCGGAACGGCCGGGGCCTATGGCTACACCTTC. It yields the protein CASSFGTAGAYGYTF.

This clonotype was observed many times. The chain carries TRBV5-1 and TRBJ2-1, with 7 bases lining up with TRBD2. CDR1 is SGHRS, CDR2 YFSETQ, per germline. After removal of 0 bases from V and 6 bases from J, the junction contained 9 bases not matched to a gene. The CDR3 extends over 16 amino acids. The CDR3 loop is CASSLGPGAGLNEQFF. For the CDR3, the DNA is TGCGCCAGCAGCTTGGGACCAGGAGCGGGGCTCAATGAGCAGTTCTTC.